Below, 29 T cell receptor beta chains from the same sample are listed, as sequenced in a study of blood T cell repertoires in COVID-19. TCRdb keeps only in-frame clones here, not all; method: immunoSEQ multiplex PCR. The table lists under 300,000 clones, 83% of them singletons, with around 5.5% in the top ten. The sample taken for sequencing was peripheral blood. These TCRs come from a human donor in a cohort sampled during active COVID-19.

The rearrangement uses TRBV5-6 and TRBJ1-2; TRBD1 matches at 9 bases. J was trimmed by 1 base and V by 2 bases; bases with no gene match: 3. CDR3 length equals 15 residues. Germline CDR1 and CDR2: SGHDT and YYEEEE. CDR3 bases: TGTGCCAGCAGCTTAAGACAGGGGGGTAACTATGGCTACACCTTC. This codes for CASSLRQGGNYGYTF.

The V and J genes are TRBV6-5 and TRBJ1-4; D is possibly TRBD1 (5 bases). This CDR3 is 15 amino acids long. CDR1 and CDR2 from the germline V gene are MNHEY and SVGAGI. Trimming stripped 6 bases from V and 4 bases from J, with 15 bases between. CDR3 sequence reads: CASSQVAGFNEKLFF. The CDR3 DNA reads as TGTGCCAGCAGCCAAGTAGCAGGGTTTAATGAAAAACTGTTTTTT.

The chain employs TRBV28 and TRBJ2-3, with D possibly matching TRBD1 (6 bases). Germline V gene lookup returns CDR1 MDHEN and CDR2 SYDVKM. V lost 7 bases and J lost 4, with 18 bases in between. The CDR3 is made up of 15 amino acids. The CDR3 DNA reads as TGTGCCAGCACCCGCCGGGACATGGATGCAGATACGCAGTATTTT. It encodes CASTRRDMDADTQYF.

This chain connects TRBV6-4 to TRBJ1-4; 7 bases align to TRBD1. This CDR3 comprises 14 residues. Germline CDR1 reads MRHNA; CDR2 reads SNTAGT. V shed 5 bases and J 6 bases; nucleotides not matched to a gene: 6. The CDR3, as DNA: TGTGCCAGCAGTCGACAGGGTTCGGATGAAAAACTGTTTTTT. Encoded protein: CASSRQGSDEKLFF.

This chain uses TRBV5-4 with TRBJ1-2, with D maybe TRBD1 (5 bases). The germline V and J ends were trimmed by 1 base and 8 bases, with 12 bases remaining between them. The V gene's germline CDR1 is SGHNT and CDR2 YYREEE (reference sequence). This CDR3 contains 13 residues. CDR3 DNA sequence: TGTGCCAGCAGCTTGCAGGGAATAAGGGGCTACACCTTC. Translated, it gives CASSLQGIRGYTF.

The rearrangement links TRBV6-5 to TRBJ1-2; possible D gene TRBD1, 6 bases. Germline CDR1 MNHEY, CDR2 SVGAGI. CDR3 length equals 14 residues. V shed 2 bases and J shed 6 bases, with 13 bases lying between them. CDR3 in DNA: TGTGCCAGCAGTTACAGGGGGACCGAGGATGGCTACACCTTC. This codes for CASSYRGTEDGYTF.

The chain is built from TRBV3-1 (or the pseudogene TRBV3-2) and TRBJ1-5, with D hard to call. CDR1 is LGHDT, CDR2 YNNKEL, per germline (reference sequence). Between the trimmed V and J ends, which lost 0 bases and 5 bases, there was a span of 11 bases. CDR3 length: 15 amino acids. Written as DNA, the CDR3 is TGTGCCAGCAGCCAAGATTGGTCCCTAGATCAGCCCCAGCATTTT. It encodes CASSQDWSLDQPQHF.

Worth noting for this clone: This specimen includes other DNA sequences encoding the same CDR3. The chain combines TRBV7-2 with TRBJ2-2; D is unclear. The CDR3 sequence is 14 residues long. CDR1 SGHTA and CDR2 FQGNSA come from the germline V gene. Trimming shortened V by 5 bases and J by 3 bases, and 10 bases separated the two germline ends. CDR3 sequence reads: CASSPRRDTGELFF. CDR3 DNA sequence: TGTGCCAGCAGCCCCAGACGGGACACCGGGGAGCTGTTTTTT.

The V call is TRBV5-4, the J call TRBJ2-5, with 8 positions matching TRBD2. With 0 bases clipped from V and 5 bases from J, the junction kept 6 bases outside the gene matches. CDR3 size: 15 residues. Germline lookup yields CDR1 SGHNT and CDR2 YYREEE (reference sequence). CDR3 sequence reads: CASSLDPGGEETQYF. CDR3 nucleotide sequence: TGTGCCAGCAGCTTGGACCCGGGGGGGGAGGAGACCCAGTACTTC.

The gene calls are TRBV27 and TRBJ2-1; TRBD2 is a possible D gene (6 bases). Germline-derived CDR1 and CDR2 are MNHEY and SMNVEV (reference sequence). The V and J ends lost 5 bases and 15 bases respectively, with 20 bases between them. This CDR3 is 13 amino acids long. Here the CDR3 reads CASSDLANEVRFF. The DNA for the CDR3 is TGTGCCAGCAGTGACCTAGCGAACGAAGTCAGGTTCTTC.

This chain joins TRBV9 and TRBJ2-1; TRBD2 matches at 13 bases. Germline CDR1 reads SGDLS; CDR2 reads YYNGEE. With 1 base clipped from V and 9 bases from J, the junction kept 13 bases outside the gene matches. The CDR3 loop spans 18 amino acids. CDR3 nucleotides: TGTGCCAGCAGCGTAAGCCCCCCACCGGGGACTAGCGGGATTGAGCAGTTCTTC. Amino acids: CASSVSPPPGTSGIEQFF.

The J gene is TRBJ1-1, the V gene TRBV6-4; D might be TRBD1 (6 bases). The CDR3 contains 11 residues. The germline gives CDR1 MRHNA, CDR2 SNTAGT. V lost 10 bases to trimming and J lost 4 bases, with 10 bases between them. In DNA form, the CDR3 reads TGTGCCACCAGGGGCCGCACTGAAGCTTTCTTT. Protein: CATRGRTEAFF.

The V call is TRBV5-1, the J call TRBJ2-2; D might be TRBD1 (5 bases). The CDR3 runs to 14 residues. Looked up from germline, CDR1 is SGHRS and CDR2 is YFSETQ. Trimming stripped 4 bases from V and 5 bases from J, with 12 bases between. DNA for the CDR3: TGCGCCAGCAGCCCACGACAGCAGACCGGGGAGCTGTTTTTT. This sequence encodes CASSPRQQTGELFF. Combining the CDR3 with reference TRBV5-1 and TRBJ2-2 gives the whole variable domain KAGVTQTPRYLIKTRGQQVTLSCSPISGHRSVSWYQQTPGQGLQFLFEYFSETQRNKGNFPGRFSGRQFSNSRSEMNVSTLELGDSALYLCASSPRQQTGELFFGEGSRLTVL.

This chain connects TRBV19 to TRBJ2-4; possible D gene TRBD2, 5 bases. Trimming took off 5 bases at V and 3 bases at J, with 5 bases between the two ends. The CDR3 runs to 12 residues. Looked up from germline, CDR1 is LNHDA and CDR2 is SQIVND (reference sequence). CDR3 loop: CASSGSKNIQYF. The CDR3 DNA is TGTGCCAGTAGTGGGAGCAAAAACATTCAGTACTTC.

This clone was seen just once. The rearrangement uses TRBV9 and TRBJ2-7; TRBD1 might be the D (5 bases). This CDR3 has 15 amino acids. CDR1 is SGDLS and CDR2 is YYNGEE in the germline V gene. Trimming stripped 4 bases from V and 2 bases from J, with 16 bases between. The CDR3 nucleotides read TGTGCCAGCAGCTTAGGGGTGGGCAGTACCTACGAGCAGTACTTC. This translates into CASSLGVGSTYEQYF.

This clone was recorded once. V usage is TRBV5-6 and J usage is TRBJ2-7; 9 bases agree with TRBD1. This CDR3 comprises 14 residues. Trimming cost V 3 bases and J 7 bases; bases outside gene matches: 8. The germline V gene has CDR1 SGHDT and CDR2 YYEEEE. CDR3 loop: CASSSGTGTGEQYF. CDR3 bases: TGTGCCAGCAGCTCGGGGACAGGGACGGGGGAGCAGTACTTC. Based on the CDR3 plus reference TRBV5-6 and TRBJ2-7, the full variable domain is DAGVTQSPTHLIKTRGQQVTLRCSPKSGHDTVSWYQQALGQGPQFIFQYYEEEERQRGNFPDRFSGHQFPNYSSELNVNALLLGDSALYLCASSSGTGTGEQYFGPGTRLTVT.

The chain links TRBV6-2 or TRBV6-3 to TRBJ2-3; D possibly corresponds to TRBD2 (6 bases). This CDR3 has 12 residues. Germline assignment: CDR1 MNHEY and CDR2 SVGEGT. The V gene lost 6 bases and the J gene lost 6 bases, with 10 bases spanning the gap. The CDR3 nucleotides are TGTGCCAGCAGCCCTAGCGCGGATACGCAGTATTTT. Its protein product is CASSPSADTQYF.

The chain has TRBV27 and TRBJ1-4; TRBD1 might be the D (5 bases). From germline, CDR1 is MNHEY and CDR2 SMNVEV (reference sequence). V shed 5 bases and J shed 4 bases, with 14 bases lying between them. The CDR3 totals 15 residues. The CDR3 is CASSQRRAHNEKLFF. In DNA, the CDR3 is TGTGCCAGCAGTCAGCGCAGGGCTCATAATGAAAAACTGTTTTTT.

The chain recombines TRBV4-2 with TRBJ1-3; D is ambiguous. V lost 1 base and J lost 4, with 14 bases in between. This CDR3 contains 16 residues. The germline gives CDR1 LGHNA, CDR2 YNFKEQ. In DNA, the CDR3 is TGTGCCAGCAGCCAAGGCCAAGCGGCGTACGGAAACACCATATATTTT. Its translation: CASSQGQAAYGNTIYF.

The rearrangement joins TRBV5-4 to TRBJ2-7; D perhaps matches TRBD2 (7 bases). The V end was cut by 7 bases, the J end by 0 bases, with 14 bases between. The CDR3 runs to 14 residues. From germline, CDR1 is SGHNT and CDR2 YYREEE (reference sequence). CDR3 loop: CASGRGAGSYEQYF. The CDR3 region has the DNA TGTGCCAGCGGCCGGGGGGCGGGCTCCTACGAGCAGTACTTC.

The chain links TRBV15 to TRBJ1-1, with D unresolved. The V end lost 0 bases, the J end lost 4 bases, and 12 bases lay between the germline ends. The CDR3 is made up of 15 amino acids. CDR1 is LNHNV, CDR2 YYDKDF, per germline (reference sequence). CDR3 in amino acids: CATSRDREGSTEAFF. The DNA for the CDR3 is TGTGCCACCAGCAGAGATCGGGAAGGGAGCACTGAAGCTTTCTTT. Full variable domain (missing parts from reference TRBV15 and TRBJ1-1): DAMVIQNPRYQVTQFGKPVTLSCSQTLNHNVMYWYQQKSSQAPKLLFHYYDKDFNNEADTPDNFQSRRPNTSFCFLDIRSPGLGDTAMYLCATSRDREGSTEAFFGQGTRLTVV.

V usage is TRBV25-1 and J usage is TRBJ1-1, with D unclear. Trimming stripped 8 bases from V and 7 bases from J, with 14 bases between. The CDR3 is 12 residues long. CDR1 is MGHDK and CDR2 is SYGVNS in the germline V gene. The DNA for the CDR3 is TGTGCCAGCGGACTACGTTGGGGTGAAGCTTTCTTT. Its translation is CASGLRWGEAFF.

The J gene is TRBJ2-7, the V gene TRBV5-6; no clear D gene. Germline CDR1 reads SGHDT; CDR2 reads YYEEEE. The CDR3 runs 14 residues. V was pared by 4 bases and J by 4 bases, with 15 bases between. CDR3 in amino acids: CASSPTVIQYEQYF. CDR3 coding DNA: TGTGCCAGCAGCCCAACGGTCATTCAATACGAGCAGTACTTC.

This chain connects TRBV7-9 to TRBJ1-6, with D unclear. This CDR3 has 15 amino acids. Germline CDR1 reads SEHNR; CDR2 reads FQNEAQ (reference sequence). V shed 3 bases and J shed 6 bases, with 12 bases lying between them. CDR3 DNA: TGTGCCAGCAGCTTTTCCGGGATTTTTAATTCACCCCTCCACTTT. Protein: CASSFSGIFNSPLHF.

CDR3: CASSQEGGGGNQPQHF. CDR3 bases: TGTGCCAGCAGCCAAGAGGGAGGGGGAGGGAATCAGCCCCAGCATTTT. The chain recombines TRBV3-1 (or the pseudogene TRBV3-2) with TRBJ1-5, with D perhaps matching TRBD1 (6 bases). Germline-derived CDR1 and CDR2 are LGHDT and YNNKEL (reference sequence). The V end lost 0 bases, the J end lost 4 bases, and 13 bases lay between the germline ends. The CDR3 contains 16 residues.

The V call is TRBV19, the J call TRBJ1-5, with TRBD1 matching 8 bases. The V gene's germline CDR1 is LNHDA and CDR2 SQIVND (reference sequence). The CDR3 is made up of 14 amino acids. The ends lost 2 bases at V and 6 bases at J; junction bases unmatched: 3. CDR3 sequence reads: CASSIQGAGQPQHF. In DNA, the CDR3 is TGTGCCAGTAGTATACAGGGGGCAGGTCAGCCCCAGCATTTT.

The chain is built from TRBV28 and TRBJ2-6; unclear D gene. V gave up 7 bases and J gave up 0 bases, with 4 bases separating them. Germline V lookup: CDR1 MDHEN, CDR2 SYDVKM. The CDR3 loop spans 13 amino acids. The CDR3, as DNA: TGTGCCAGCATCAACTCTGGGGCCAACGTCCTGACTTTC. Translated, it gives CASINSGANVLTF.

Comments on this clone: Other DNA sequences in the same sample also yield this CDR3. The rearrangement uses TRBV28 and TRBJ2-5, with TRBD2 matching 8 bases. The trim removed 5 bases at V and 2 bases at J, leaving 7 bases unmatched. This CDR3 has 15 amino acids. The germline CDR1 and CDR2 sequences are MDHEN and SYDVKM. The CDR3 reads CASSPYSSGQETQYF. The CDR3 DNA sequence: TGTGCCAGCAGTCCATACTCTAGCGGGCAAGAGACCCAGTACTTC.

The chain employs TRBV7-3 and TRBJ2-1; 9 nucleotides line up with TRBD2. The J segment lost 2 bases and the V segment lost 5 bases, leaving 7 bases of the junction unmatched. Germline CDR1 is SGHTA and CDR2 is FQGTGA. The CDR3 contains 16 residues. The CDR3 region has the DNA TGTGCCAGCAGCCCCGGGGGCGGGGGGGCCTACAATGAGCAGTTCTTC. It codes for CASSPGGGGAYNEQFF.